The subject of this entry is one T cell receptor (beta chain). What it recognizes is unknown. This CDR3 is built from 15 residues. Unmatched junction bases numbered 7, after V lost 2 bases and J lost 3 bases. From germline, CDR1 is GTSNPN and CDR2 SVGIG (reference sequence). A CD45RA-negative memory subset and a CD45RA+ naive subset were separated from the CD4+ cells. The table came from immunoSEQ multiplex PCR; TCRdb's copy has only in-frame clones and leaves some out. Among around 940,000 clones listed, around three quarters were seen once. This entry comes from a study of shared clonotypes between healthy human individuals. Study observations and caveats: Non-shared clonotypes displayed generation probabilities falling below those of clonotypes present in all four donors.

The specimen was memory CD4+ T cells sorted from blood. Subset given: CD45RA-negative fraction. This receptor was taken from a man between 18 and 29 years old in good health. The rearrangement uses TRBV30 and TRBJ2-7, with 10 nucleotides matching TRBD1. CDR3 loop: CAWSFFGTGVYEQYF. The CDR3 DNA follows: TGTGCCTGGAGTTTCTTCGGGACAGGGGTCTACGAGCAGTACTTC.